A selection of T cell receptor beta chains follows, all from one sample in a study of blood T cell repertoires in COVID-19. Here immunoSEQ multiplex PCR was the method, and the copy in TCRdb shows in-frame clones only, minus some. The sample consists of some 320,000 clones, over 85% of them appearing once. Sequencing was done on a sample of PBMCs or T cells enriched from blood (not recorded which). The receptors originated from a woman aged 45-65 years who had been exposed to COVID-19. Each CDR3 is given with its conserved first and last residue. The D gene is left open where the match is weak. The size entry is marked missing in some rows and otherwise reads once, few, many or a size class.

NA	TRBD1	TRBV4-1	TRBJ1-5	TGCGCCAGCAGCCAATCAGGGGGTGGTGAGCCCCAGCATTTT	CASSQSGGGEPQHF
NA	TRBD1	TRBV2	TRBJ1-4	TGTGCCAGCAGACCCGGGACAGGGGGGTCTAATGAAAAACTGTTTTTT	CASRPGTGGSNEKLFF
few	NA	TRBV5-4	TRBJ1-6	TGTGCCAGCAGCCCCCGAGGCGGGGGGACCTATAATTCACCCCTCCACTTT	CASSPRGGGTYNSPLHF
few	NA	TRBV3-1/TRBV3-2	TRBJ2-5	TGTGCCAGCAGCCAACTGGAGACCCAGTACTTC	CASSQLETQYF
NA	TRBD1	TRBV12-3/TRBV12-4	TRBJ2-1	TGTGCCAGCGGGACAGGGGGACTGGGGCAGTTCTTC	CASGTGGLGQFF
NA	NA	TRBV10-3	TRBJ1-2	TGTGCCATCAGTGTTGGGGGGGACCGCTACACCTTC	CAISVGGDRYTF
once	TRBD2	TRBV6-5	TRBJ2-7	TGTGCCAGCAGGATAGCGGGGGGCTACGAGCAGTACTTC	CASRIAGGYEQYF
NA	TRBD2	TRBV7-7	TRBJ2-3	TGTGCTAGCAGCTTCGGGACTAGCGGGGGTTCAGATACGCAGTATTTT	CASSFGTSGGSDTQYF
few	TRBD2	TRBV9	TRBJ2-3	TGTGCCAGCACCCCAGATACTAGCGGGGGTAAACGCACAGATACGCAGTATTTT	CASTPDTSGGKRTDTQYF
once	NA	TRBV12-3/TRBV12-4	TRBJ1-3	TGTGCCAGCAGCCTAGGCCCAGGAAACACCATATATTTT	CASSLGPGNTIYF